This TCR beta chain was retrieved from a study of T cell responses to AZD1222 COVID-19 vaccine (dated by TCRdb to the early 2020s). For the wider study: A total of around 240 trial participants underwent TCR sequencing, of whom about 200 had received two doses of AZD1222 and around 25 had received two doses of the MenACWY control vaccine. Trial participants were enrolled by age into subgroups of 18-55, 56-69 and 70-plus years, and approximately 150, 30 and 60 TCR-sequenced participants, respectively, were included in these subgroups.

The label giving this sample's time point can be read as: about 28 days (+/-7) after the second vaccine dose. Because spike-specific TCR depth and breadth did not differ between the two schedules, AZD1222 recipients who got a second dose at roughly 4 weeks were pooled with those who got a second dose at roughly 12 weeks. Vaccinee samples came from UK trials COV001 and COV002, including a single-blind randomized controlled phase 2/3 trial of AZD1222 (ChAdOx1 nCoV-19) in healthy adults. For TCRbeta chain sequencing, PBMC samples were collected from trial participants at day 0 and at day 28 after the second dose. This clone was picked up a small number of times. Its antigen is currently not known. No base quality information exists; no much larger clone differs at one position. Summary of the overall study and its limitations: The 56-69-year group was small, and its depth increase did not reach significance, likely because of low power. Because no day 14 peak-response samples were available, the repertoires could be characterized only after the peak T cell response. Only a handful of AZD1222 recipients were SARS-CoV-2 seropositive at baseline, limiting conclusions about previously exposed vaccinees. Participants were mostly white British, with more females than males. The authors suggested clonal diversity may have been underestimated. Vaccine-associated CD4 TCRs spanned the whole spike protein, with dominant responses in regions 160-218 and 743-854. Spike-specific TCR breadth and depth rose significantly after two AZD1222 doses compared with day 0 and with MenACWY recipients. Epitopes outside the regions mutated in the B.1.351 and B.1.1.7 variants were reportedly recognized by nearly half of the unique spike-specific TCRs.

The CDR3 regions of human TCRbeta chains were analyzed by immunosequencing. Turning to the authors' computational methods: Repertoire TCRs were checked for matches against a reference library of SARS-CoV-2-specific TCRs that had been generated using the MIRA antigen-specificity platform. Breadth was defined as the fraction of unique TCRs that were SARS-CoV-2-associated, and depth was defined as the fraction of total T cells that were SARS-CoV-2-associated. Using the MIRA data, each spike-specific TCR was mapped to the spike region that the TCR reacts to and placed in a CD4 or CD8 class. Log10-transformed breadth and depth values were compared by one-way ANOVA with Sidak's multiple comparisons tests. This immuneACCESS table, as held by TCRdb, lists in-frame sequences with V and J called but not all clones. Of the missing ones, under half trace to an unresolved V gene in checked studies; the others have no known cause. That table gives V, J and clone size, and the DNA gave D and trimming. The sample records some 71,000 clones, 80% to 90% of which are singletons. The ten largest clones take up roughly 28% of the sample.

CDR1 and CDR2, looked up from the germline V gene (reference sequence), are LNHDA and SQIVND. The V end gives up 1 base and the J end 5 bases, leaving 4 bases in the junction not matched to a gene. Inclusive of the bounding cysteine and phenylalanine, the CDR3 is 15 residues long. CDR3 DNA only is kept here, 45 bases in frame from base 1. Sequenced here: peripheral blood, sampled 28 days after the second AZD1222 dose. Recombination joined TRBV19 with TRBJ1-1; TRBD1 matches 10 bases in the middle. The sequence came from an adult who received the AZD1222 COVID-19 vaccine. The CDR3 in this case is CASSIVGQGGTEAFF. The sequenced DNA is TGTGCCAGTAGTATAGTCGGACAGGGGGGAACTGAAGCTTTCTTT.